The 8 T cell receptor beta chains below come from one sample, sequenced in a study of blood T cell repertoires in COVID-19. Repertoires were generated with immunoSEQ multiplex PCR, while TCRdb's copy carries only in-frame clones and drops some. The data hold more than 90,000 clones, with 75% to 90% observed a single time. Sequencing was done on a sample of peripheral blood. These receptors all stem from a man older than 75 with acute or convalescent COVID-19.

This clone was counted a single time. The chain combines TRBV5-1 with TRBJ1-5; tentative D call: TRBD1 (5 bases). The CDR3 has 14 residues. V dropped 2 bases and J dropped 4 bases, with 10 bases sitting between them. Germline V lookup: CDR1 SGHRS, CDR2 YFSETQ. This CDR3 reads CASSLSGGNQPQHF. The DNA of the CDR3 is TGCGCCAGCAGCTTATCGGGGGGGAATCAGCCCCAGCATTTT.

This clone was seen once. The CDR3 region has the DNA TGCGCCAGCAGCCAAGATCGGGAGCGGGAGACCCAAGAGACCCAGTACTTC. Protein product: CASSQDRERETQETQYF. V gene TRBV4-1 combines with J gene TRBJ2-5, with TRBD2 matching over 8 bases. V lost 0 bases, J lost 1 base, and 7 bases stayed unmatched. The CDR3 consists of 17 residues. Germline CDR1 MGHRA, CDR2 YSYEKL.

The sample holds a few counts of this clone. The rearrangement joins TRBV7-3 to TRBJ1-1; TRBD1 matches 10 bases. Germline V gene sequence: CDR1 SGHTA, CDR2 FQGTGA. After removal of 6 bases from V and 12 bases from J, the junction contained 13 bases not matched to a gene. CDR3 length: 14 residues. CDR3 nucleotides: TGTGCCAGCAGTCGGACCGGGACAGGGGTAGAAACTTTCTTT. The encoded protein is CASSRTGTGVETFF.

The chain is built from TRBV3-1 (or the pseudogene TRBV3-2) and TRBJ2-7; 13 nucleotides line up with TRBD2. Germline values: CDR1 LGHDT, CDR2 YNNKEL (reference sequence). This CDR3 has 19 amino acids. Trimming at V came to 0 bases and at J to 5 bases, leaving 13 bases not matched to a gene. This CDR3 is CASSQDTPRLAGGLDEQYF. CDR3 coding DNA: TGTGCCAGCAGCCAAGATACCCCGCGACTAGCGGGAGGTTTGGACGAGCAGTACTTC.

This chain connects TRBV11-2 to TRBJ2-2, with D perhaps matching TRBD2 (6 bases). The CDR3 is 14 amino acids. Germline values: CDR1 SGHAT, CDR2 FQNNGV. V was trimmed by 1 base and J by 5 bases, leaving 8 bases between them. The CDR3 reads CASSLGGKTGELFF. As DNA, the CDR3 is TGTGCCAGCAGCTTAGGCGGGAAAACCGGGGAGCTGTTTTTT.

This clone showed up just a few times. The rearrangement links TRBV2 to TRBJ2-7; D unresolved. The CDR3 extends over 13 amino acids. Germline loops: CDR1 SNHLY, CDR2 FYNNEI. V was trimmed by 4 bases and J by 4 bases, leaving 11 bases between them. The DNA of the CDR3 is TGTGCCAGCAGTGGGAGCAACCCTTACGAGCAGTACTTC. It specifies CASSGSNPYEQYF.

The rearrangement links TRBV4-1 to TRBJ1-3; 7 bases align to TRBD1. Germline V lookup: CDR1 MGHRA, CDR2 YSYEKL. The CDR3 covers 18 residues. V lost 0 bases, J lost 1 base, and 9 bases stayed unmatched. CDR3 coding DNA: TGCGCCAGCAGCCAAGATACTCCCACAGGGGCATCTGGAAACACCATATATTTT. It codes for CASSQDTPTGASGNTIYF.

The rearrangement links TRBV11-2 to TRBJ2-5; 10 nucleotides align to TRBD2. CDR3 length: 14 amino acids. V was clipped by 5 bases and J by 5 bases; unmatched bases: 5. The germline gives CDR1 SGHAT, CDR2 FQNNGV. Here the CDR3 reads CASSPGLATETQYF. The CDR3 bases are TGTGCCAGCAGCCCGGGACTAGCGACGGAGACCCAGTACTTC.